A single sample gave rise to the 26 T cell receptor beta chains below, sequenced in a study of cytomegalovirus exposure and HLA in healthy donors. Primers: 60 Vbeta forward and 13 Jbeta reverse. TCRdb keeps only in-frame clones here, not all; method: immunoSEQ multiplex PCR. The sample consists of 150,000 to 200,000 clones, roughly 85% of them appearing once. Sequenced input: PBMCs. The receptors here all came from a young woman in good health and CMV-seronegative.

This clone was counted a single time. The chain couples TRBV6-5 to TRBJ1-1, with 8 bases matching TRBD1. The CDR3 sequence is 13 residues long. Looked up from germline, CDR1 is MNHEY and CDR2 is SVGAGI. J gave up 6 bases and V 5 bases, and 5 bases lay outside the gene matches. Here the CDR3 reads CASSMTGVPEAFF. CDR3 DNA sequence: TGTGCCAGCAGTATGACAGGGGTCCCTGAAGCTTTCTTT.

The V call is TRBV10-3, the J call TRBJ2-2; TRBD2 aligns across 8 bases. The CDR3 spans 16 residues. The ends lost 10 bases at V and 4 bases at J; junction bases unmatched: 14. From germline, CDR1 is ENHRY and CDR2 SYGVKD. The CDR3 sequence is CASRAAAGAGTGELFF. CDR3 coding DNA: TGTGCCAGCAGGGCAGCAGCGGGAGCAGGCACCGGGGAGCTGTTTTTT.

The V call is TRBV2, the J call TRBJ2-3; 14 bases align to TRBD2. Per the germline V gene, CDR1 is SNHLY and CDR2 is FYNNEI. The CDR3 consists of 18 residues. J was trimmed by 0 bases and V by 4 bases; bases with no gene match: 6. This CDR3 is CASSGLAGGKPSTDTQYF. In nucleotides, the CDR3 is TGTGCCAGCAGTGGACTAGCGGGAGGGAAACCTAGCACAGATACGCAGTATTTT.

This chain uses TRBV30 with TRBJ2-7, with TRBD2 identical over 11 bases. Germline V gene data show CDR1 as GTSNPN and CDR2 as SVGIG (reference sequence). The CDR3 sequence is 13 residues long. The V segment lost 7 bases and the J segment 3 bases; nucleotides outside the gene matches: 5. The CDR3 sequence is CASSGTSGYEQYF. CDR3 DNA sequence: TGTGCCTCCTCGGGGACTAGCGGCTACGAGCAGTACTTC.

This clone was seen more than once but under ten times. This chain connects TRBV30 to TRBJ1-3, with D unclear. From germline, CDR1 is GTSNPN and CDR2 SVGIG (reference sequence). The CDR3 loop spans 14 amino acids. Trimming removed 0 bases from V and 3 bases from J, with 9 bases in between. CDR3 sequence: CAWSVGGDGNTIYF. CDR3 in DNA: TGTGCCTGGAGTGTAGGCGGTGATGGAAACACCATATATTTT.

The chain couples TRBV5-6 to TRBJ1-6; D possibly corresponds to TRBD1 (6 bases). CDR3 length: 15 amino acids. CDR1 is SGHDT, CDR2 YYEEEE, per germline. Trimming took off 2 bases at V and 10 bases at J, with 16 bases between the two ends. The DNA for the CDR3 is TGTGCCAGCAGCTTAAGCGGGGGGCCAGGGTCACCCCTCCACTTT. Its translation is CASSLSGGPGSPLHF. The whole variable domain, remainder taken from reference TRBV5-6 and TRBJ1-6, is DAGVTQSPTHLIKTRGQQVTLRCSPKSGHDTVSWYQQALGQGPQFIFQYYEEEERQRGNFPDRFSGHQFPNYSSELNVNALLLGDSALYLCASSLSGGPGSPLHFGNGTRLTVT.

The chain carries TRBV6-5 and TRBJ2-1; TRBD2 is a possible D gene (6 bases). CDR1 and CDR2 (germline): MNHEY, SVGAGI. Trimming removed 1 base from V and 2 bases from J, with 12 bases in between. The CDR3 sequence is 16 residues long. The CDR3 here is CASSYFGSLAYNEQFF. The CDR3 DNA follows: TGTGCCAGCAGTTACTTCGGGAGCTTGGCCTACAATGAGCAGTTCTTC.

The genes are TRBV25-1 and TRBJ1-4; a possible D gene is TRBD1 (5 bases). Germline V CDR1 and CDR2: MGHDK, SYGVNS. The V end was cut by 2 bases, the J end by 8 bases, with 15 bases between. The CDR3 covers 15 residues. The CDR3 spells CASSELTAHGEKLFF. CDR3 nucleotides: TGTGCCAGCAGTGAACTGACAGCTCACGGAGAAAAACTGTTTTTT.

In its sample, this clone was seen a few times. This chain joins TRBV5-6 and TRBJ2-1, with 7 bases identical to TRBD2. The germline gives CDR1 SGHDT, CDR2 YYEEEE. Trimming took 3 bases from V and 7 from J; bases not matched to a gene: 10. The CDR3 totals 15 residues. The CDR3: CASSSAPSGGNEQFF. The CDR3 nucleotides read TGTGCCAGCAGCTCGGCGCCTAGCGGTGGAAATGAGCAGTTCTTC.

The V and J genes are TRBV19 and TRBJ2-5; D is possibly TRBD1 (6 bases). Looked up from germline, CDR1 is LNHDA and CDR2 is SQIVND (reference sequence). Trimming shortened V by 8 bases and J by 5 bases, and 12 bases separated the two germline ends. The CDR3 contains 12 residues. DNA for the CDR3: TGTGCCAGTTTGGACAGAGGGGAGACCCAGTACTTC. This gives the protein CASLDRGETQYF.

CDR3 bases: TGTGCCAGTAGTGTCGGACAGGGATTTGGTAACAATCAGCCCCAGCATTTT. This translates into CASSVGQGFGNNQPQHF. The genes are TRBV19 and TRBJ1-5; TRBD1 agrees at 8 bases. The CDR3 length is 17 residues. Germline V gene lookup returns CDR1 LNHDA and CDR2 SQIVND (reference sequence). V lost 5 bases, J lost 3 bases, and 12 bases stayed unmatched.

The chain is built from TRBV7-9 and TRBJ2-2, with 7 bases matching TRBD1. The V segment lost 4 bases and the J segment 0 bases; nucleotides outside the gene matches: 11. The CDR3 spans 18 residues. Germline loops: CDR1 SEHNR, CDR2 FQNEAQ (reference sequence). The DNA of the CDR3 is TGTGCCAGCAGCTACCCAGGGGGACCCAATCCGAACACCGGGGAGCTGTTTTTT. This codes for CASSYPGGPNPNTGELFF.

V usage is TRBV7-6 and J usage is TRBJ2-1; no clear D. Germline V lookup: CDR1 SGHVS, CDR2 FNYEAQ. The CDR3 consists of 14 residues. V was trimmed by 1 base and J by 5 bases, leaving 9 bases between them. The CDR3 DNA is TGTGCCAGCAGCTTAGTAGGCAGGAACAATGAGCAGTTCTTC. Its translation: CASSLVGRNNEQFF.

The J gene is TRBJ1-2, the V gene TRBV7-9; the match to TRBD1 covers 8 bases. Trimming removed 6 bases from V and 6 bases from J; junction bases left unmatched: 6. Per germline, CDR1 SEHNR and CDR2 FQNEAQ (reference sequence). The CDR3 consists of 13 residues. Written as DNA, the CDR3 is TGTGCCAGCAGTTCCGACAGGGGAGATGGCTACACCTTC. Amino acid sequence: CASSSDRGDGYTF.

The CDR3 spells CASSFSGEGNTEAFF. CDR3 DNA sequence: TGTGCCAGCAGTTTTTCAGGGGAGGGAAACACTGAAGCTTTCTTT. V gene TRBV28 combines with J gene TRBJ1-1; D is perhaps TRBD1 (6 bases). V was shortened by 3 bases and J by 2 bases, with 13 bases between the two germline ends. The CDR3 totals 15 residues. Germline loops: CDR1 MDHEN, CDR2 SYDVKM.

The chain couples TRBV29-1 to TRBJ1-2; D ambiguous. Trimming shortened V by 0 bases and J by 3 bases, and 11 bases separated the two germline ends. Germline V gene data show CDR1 as SQVTM and CDR2 as ANQGSEA. This CDR3 has 14 amino acids. CDR3 sequence: CSVEDPGQHYGYTF. As DNA, the CDR3 is TGCAGCGTTGAAGATCCAGGTCAGCACTATGGCTACACCTTC. Based on the CDR3 plus reference TRBV29-1 and TRBJ1-2, the full variable domain is SAVISQKPSRDICQRGTSLTIQCQVDSQVTMMFWYRQQPGQSLTLIATANQGSEATYESGFVIDKFPISRPNLTFSTLTVSNMSPEDSSIYLCSVEDPGQHYGYTFGSGTRLTVV.

This clone was detected a few times. This chain links TRBV7-2 with TRBJ2-7; possible D gene TRBD2, 6 bases. CDR1 is SGHTA, CDR2 FQGNSA, per germline. The CDR3 has 12 amino acids. The V end was cut by 11 bases, the J end by 0 bases, with 11 bases between. The CDR3 here is CAGDSGSYEQYV. CDR3 DNA: TGTGCCGGAGATAGCGGCTCCTACGAGCAGTACGTC.

Comments on this clone: One end of the junction does not line up with germline, which may come from a read error. The chain has TRBV25-1 and TRBJ2-1; possibly TRBD1 for D (5 bases). Germline CDR1 MGHDK, CDR2 SYGVNS. The CDR3 runs to 16 residues. The CDR3 protein is CASSEVPQGQFNGQFF. As DNA, the CDR3 is TGTGCCAGCAGTGAAGTGCCCCAGGGCCAGTTCAATGGGCAGTTCTTC. The full variable domain, in which reference TRBV25-1 and TRBJ2-1 provide the parts outside the CDR3, is EADIYQTPRYLVIGTGKKITLECSQTMGHDKMYWYQQDPGMELHLIHYSYGVNSTEKGDLSSESTVSRIRTEHFPLTLESARPSHTSQYLCASSEVPQGQFNGQFFGPGTRLTVL.

The V gene is TRBV7-9, the J gene TRBJ2-5, with 8 bases fitting TRBD2. The CDR3 consists of 15 residues. The germline gives CDR1 SEHNR, CDR2 FQNEAQ (reference sequence). Trimming removed 3 bases from V and 5 bases from J; junction bases left unmatched: 8. CDR3 sequence: CASSFRGGSMETQYF. The CDR3 DNA reads as TGTGCCAGCAGCTTTCGGGGGGGCAGCATGGAGACCCAGTACTTC.

The chain employs TRBV28 and TRBJ2-3; TRBD2 matches at 8 bases. Trimming removed 4 bases from V and 5 bases from J; junction bases left unmatched: 14. CDR3 length equals 17 residues. CDR1 and CDR2 from the germline V gene are MDHEN and SYDVKM. The CDR3: CASSSSLLQRERDTQYF. The CDR3, as DNA: TGTGCCAGCAGTTCCTCCCTCCTACAGCGGGAGAGAGATACGCAGTATTTT.

The V and J genes are TRBV6-5 and TRBJ1-1; D not certain. This CDR3 is 15 amino acids long. Trimming removed 1 base at V and 1 base at J, with 10 bases between. Germline V CDR1 and CDR2: MNHEY, SVGAGI. The CDR3 here is CASSYYGRTNTEAFF. For the CDR3, the DNA is TGTGCCAGCAGTTACTATGGCAGAACGAACACTGAAGCTTTCTTT.

The J gene is TRBJ1-2, the V gene TRBV2; 9 bases line up with TRBD1. CDR3 length equals 12 residues. In germline, CDR1 is SNHLY, CDR2 FYNNEI. Trimming cost V 4 bases and J 8 bases; bases outside gene matches: 2. The CDR3 reads CASSATGGGYTF. The CDR3 bases are TGTGCCAGCAGTGCGACAGGGGGAGGCTACACCTTC.

This clone was recorded a few times. The chain has TRBV6-5 and TRBJ1-1, with D perhaps matching TRBD1 (5 bases). The germline V gene encodes CDR1 MNHEY and CDR2 SVGAGI. Trimming removed 0 bases at V and 7 bases at J, with 9 bases between. This CDR3 has 13 residues. CDR3 coding DNA: TGTGCCAGCAGTTACTCCGGGGGAGGTGAAGCTTTCTTT. As protein: CASSYSGGGEAFF.

The chain combines TRBV30 with TRBJ2-1; the match to TRBD1 covers 7 bases. With 5 bases clipped from V and 8 bases from J, the junction kept 12 bases outside the gene matches. Germline V lookup: CDR1 GTSNPN, CDR2 SVGIG (reference sequence). The CDR3 contains 14 residues. CDR3: CAWFKPGQLHEQFF. The DNA for the CDR3 is TGTGCCTGGTTCAAGCCGGGACAGCTCCATGAGCAGTTCTTC.

The chain carries TRBV7-7 and TRBJ2-1; TRBD2 aligns across 14 bases. The CDR3 sequence is 15 residues long. Germline values: CDR1 SSHAT, CDR2 FNYEAQ (reference sequence). V was pared by 5 bases and J by 7 bases, with 4 bases of the junction left unmatched. This CDR3 reads CASSVGTSGSNEQFF. CDR3 DNA: TGTGCCAGCAGCGTCGGGACTAGCGGGAGTAATGAGCAGTTCTTC.

The CDR3 bases are TGTGCCAGCAGTAAAGACCTAGCGGCCCAGTACTTC. This codes for CASSKDLAAQYF. This chain uses TRBV6-1 with TRBJ2-5, with 7 bases aligning to TRBD2. The length of the CDR3 is 12 residues. With 5 bases clipped from V and 9 bases from J, the junction kept 6 bases outside the gene matches. Germline loops: CDR1 MNHNS, CDR2 SASEGT.